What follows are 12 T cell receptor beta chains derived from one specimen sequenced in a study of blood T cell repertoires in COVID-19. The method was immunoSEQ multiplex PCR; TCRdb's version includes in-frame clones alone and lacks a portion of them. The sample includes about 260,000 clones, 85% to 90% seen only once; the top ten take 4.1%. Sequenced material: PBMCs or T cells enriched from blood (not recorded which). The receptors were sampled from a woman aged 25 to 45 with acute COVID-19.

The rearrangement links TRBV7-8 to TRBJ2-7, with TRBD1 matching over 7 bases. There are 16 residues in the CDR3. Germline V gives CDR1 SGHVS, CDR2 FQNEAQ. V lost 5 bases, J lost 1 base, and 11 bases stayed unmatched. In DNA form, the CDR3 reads TGTGCCAGCAGCCGTGACCGGGACAGACCTTCCTACGAGCAGTACTTC. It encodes CASSRDRDRPSYEQYF.

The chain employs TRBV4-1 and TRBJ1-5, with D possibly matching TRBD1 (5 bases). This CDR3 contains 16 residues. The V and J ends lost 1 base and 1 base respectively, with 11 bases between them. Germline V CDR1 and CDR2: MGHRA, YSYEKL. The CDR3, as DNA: TGCGCCAGCAGCCAAGGGGGGGACGGAAGCAATCAGCCCCAGCATTTT. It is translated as CASSQGGDGSNQPQHF.

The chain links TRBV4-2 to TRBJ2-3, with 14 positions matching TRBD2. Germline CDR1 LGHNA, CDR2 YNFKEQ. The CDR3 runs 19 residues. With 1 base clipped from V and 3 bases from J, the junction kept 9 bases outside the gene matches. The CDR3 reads CASSQVGPGLAGDTDTQYF. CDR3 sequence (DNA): TGTGCCAGCAGCCAAGTCGGTCCGGGACTAGCGGGAGATACAGATACGCAGTATTTT.

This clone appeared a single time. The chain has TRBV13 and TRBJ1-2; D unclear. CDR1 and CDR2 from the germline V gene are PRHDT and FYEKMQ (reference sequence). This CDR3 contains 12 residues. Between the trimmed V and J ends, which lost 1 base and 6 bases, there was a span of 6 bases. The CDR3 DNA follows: TGTGCCAGCAGCTTAGAATCGGATGGCTACACCTTC. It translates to CASSLESDGYTF. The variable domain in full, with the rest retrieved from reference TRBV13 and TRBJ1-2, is AAGVIQSPRHLIKEKRETATLKCYPIPRHDTVYWYQQGPGQDPQFLISFYEKMQSDKGSIPDRFSAQQFSDYHSELNMSSLELGDSALYFCASSLESDGYTFGSGTRLTVV.

The DNA of the CDR3 is TGTGCCAGCAGCCCGTCTGCAGGAATGTGGGATACGCAGTATTTT. It yields the protein CASSPSAGMWDTQYF. The chain employs TRBV2 and TRBJ2-3, with D hard to call. This CDR3 spans 15 amino acids. Trimming removed 6 bases from V and 6 bases from J, with 19 bases in between. The germline V gene encodes CDR1 SNHLY and CDR2 FYNNEI.

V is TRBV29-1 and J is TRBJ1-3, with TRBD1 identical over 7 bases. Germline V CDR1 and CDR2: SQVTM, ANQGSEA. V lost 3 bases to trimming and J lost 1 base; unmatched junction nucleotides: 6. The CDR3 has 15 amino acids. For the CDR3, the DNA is TGCAGCGTTGACCTACTGACAGGGTCTGGAAACACCATATATTTT. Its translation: CSVDLLTGSGNTIYF.

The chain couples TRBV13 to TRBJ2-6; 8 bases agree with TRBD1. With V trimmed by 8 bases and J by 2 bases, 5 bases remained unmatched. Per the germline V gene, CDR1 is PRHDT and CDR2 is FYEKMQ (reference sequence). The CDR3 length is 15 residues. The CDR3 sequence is CASQGAKTGANVLTF. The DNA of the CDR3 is TGTGCCAGCCAGGGGGCGAAAACTGGGGCCAACGTCCTGACTTTC.

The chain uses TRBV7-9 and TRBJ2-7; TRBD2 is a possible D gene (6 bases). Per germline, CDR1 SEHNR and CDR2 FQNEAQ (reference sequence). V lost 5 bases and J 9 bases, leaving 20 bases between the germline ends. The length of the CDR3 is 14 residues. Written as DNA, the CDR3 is TGTGCCAGCAGCCCAGGCGGGGTTCGGGGGTGGCAGTACTTC. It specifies CASSPGGVRGWQYF.

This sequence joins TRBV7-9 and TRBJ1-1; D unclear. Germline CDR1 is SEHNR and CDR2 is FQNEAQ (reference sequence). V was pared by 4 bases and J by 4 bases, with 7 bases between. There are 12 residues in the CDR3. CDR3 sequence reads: CASSSGSTEAFF. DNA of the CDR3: TGTGCCAGCAGCTCCGGGTCCACTGAAGCTTTCTTT.

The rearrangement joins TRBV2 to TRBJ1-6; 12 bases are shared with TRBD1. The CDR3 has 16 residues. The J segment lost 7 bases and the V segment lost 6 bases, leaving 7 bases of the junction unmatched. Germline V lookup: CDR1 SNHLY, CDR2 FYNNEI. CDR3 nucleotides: TGTGCCAGCAGCGTGGGACAGGGGGCGGCCAATTCACCCCTCCACTTT. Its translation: CASSVGQGAANSPLHF.

CDR3: CASSLGGENSPLHF. In DNA, the CDR3 is TGTGCCAGCAGCTTGGGGGGGGAAAATTCACCCCTCCACTTT. The chain employs TRBV5-4 and TRBJ1-6; a weak D match, TRBD1 (5 bases). The germline V and J ends were trimmed by 0 bases and 7 bases, with 8 bases remaining between them. The CDR3 spans 14 residues. The V gene's germline CDR1 is SGHNT and CDR2 YYREEE (reference sequence).

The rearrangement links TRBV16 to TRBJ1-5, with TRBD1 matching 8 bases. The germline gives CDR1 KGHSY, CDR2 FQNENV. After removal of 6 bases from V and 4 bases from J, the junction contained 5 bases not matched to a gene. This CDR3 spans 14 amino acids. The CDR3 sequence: CASSQGAQNQPQHF. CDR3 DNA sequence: TGTGCCAGCAGTCAGGGGGCGCAGAATCAGCCCCAGCATTTT.